Below, 12 T cell receptor beta chains from the same sample are listed, as sequenced in a study of blood T cell repertoires in COVID-19. Using immunoSEQ multiplex PCR, the repertoire was profiled, and TCRdb retains in-frame clones only, with some absent. The repertoire consists of tens of thousands of clones, with 81% occurring once and the leading ten covering approximately 20%. Material for sequencing was peripheral blood. The receptor source for this set is a woman of 80 years or more with COVID-19, enrolled during active disease.

This clone appeared a single time. The rearrangement joins TRBV27 to TRBJ1-4, with 9 bases fitting TRBD1. The V and J ends lost 2 bases and 5 bases, in that order; junction bases with no gene match: 3. The CDR3 is 15 amino acids. Germline CDR1 MNHEY, CDR2 SMNVEV (reference sequence). Written as DNA, the CDR3 is TGTGCCAGCAGTTTAGGCGGGACAGGGAATGAAAAACTGTTTTTT. Its translation is CASSLGGTGNEKLFF.

The gene calls are TRBV19 and TRBJ1-6; 7 positions match TRBD1. The junction had 7 bases not matched to a gene; V was cut back by 5 bases and J by 6 bases. The CDR3 length is 15 residues. CDR1 is LNHDA and CDR2 is SQIVND in the germline V gene (reference sequence). DNA for the CDR3: TGTGCCAGTAGTGAGGGGGCAGGAATTAATTCACCCCTCCACTTT. Its protein is CASSEGAGINSPLHF.

Only one count was recorded for this clone. J is TRBJ1-1 and V is TRBV2, with no clear D. CDR3 length: 13 residues. Trimming pared 9 bases from V and 3 bases from J, leaving 14 bases between. CDR1 and CDR2 (germline): SNHLY, FYNNEI. CDR3 protein: CARGRSLHTEAFF. Here the CDR3 DNA reads TGTGCCAGGGGGAGATCCCTACACACTGAAGCTTTCTTT.

V is TRBV30 and J is TRBJ2-1, with a possible D match to TRBD2 (5 bases). The CDR3 is 13 amino acids. The germline V gene has CDR1 GTSNPN and CDR2 SVGIG (reference sequence). Trimming removed 3 bases at V and 4 bases at J, with 10 bases between. CDR3 bases: TGTGCCTGGAGCCTTCGGGGTTACAATGAGCAGTTCTTC. Its protein product is CAWSLRGYNEQFF.

This clone appeared a single time. The chain has TRBV3-1 (or the pseudogene TRBV3-2) and TRBJ2-3; 7 bases line up with TRBD2. Germline V CDR1 and CDR2: LGHDT, YNNKEL (reference sequence). This CDR3 region has 15 residues. J lost 4 bases, V lost 4 bases, and 8 bases had no gene match. CDR3 protein: CASSPEAGAPDTQYF. The CDR3, as DNA: TGTGCCAGCAGCCCCGAGGCGGGAGCCCCAGATACGCAGTATTTT.

This clone was recorded once. The rearrangement links TRBV5-1 to TRBJ1-2; TRBD1 agrees at 7 bases. The CDR3 contains 14 residues. V shed 4 bases, J shed 2 bases, and the junction held 5 bases outside the gene matches. CDR1 is SGHRS, CDR2 YFSETQ, per germline. The DNA of the CDR3 is TGCGCCAGCAGCCCCCGGGACAGCAACTATGGCTACACCTTC. This gives the protein CASSPRDSNYGYTF.

This chain connects TRBV4-1 to TRBJ2-3; D perhaps matches TRBD2 (6 bases). The CDR3 length is 15 residues. CDR1 is MGHRA and CDR2 is YSYEKL in the germline V gene. The germline V and J ends were trimmed by 1 base and 0 bases, with 8 bases remaining between them. The CDR3 reads CASSQGDFSTDTQYF. CDR3 DNA sequence: TGCGCCAGCAGCCAAGGGGACTTTAGCACAGATACGCAGTATTTT.

The chain joins TRBV2 to TRBJ1-6, with 7 bases identical to TRBD1. The CDR3 has 16 residues. Germline CDR1 is SNHLY and CDR2 is FYNNEI. V lost 2 bases, J lost 7 bases, and 8 bases stayed unmatched. The CDR3 spells CASSERQGGNNSPLHF. The CDR3 DNA reads as TGTGCCAGCAGTGAACGGCAGGGGGGAAACAATTCACCCCTCCACTTT.

J is TRBJ1-2 and V is TRBV4-1; 7 bases match TRBD1. CDR1 and CDR2 from the germline V gene are MGHRA and YSYEKL. The CDR3 sequence is 14 residues long. The ends lost 1 base at V and 5 bases at J; junction bases unmatched: 4. The CDR3: CASSQGDRTYGYTF. The CDR3 nucleotides read TGCGCCAGCAGCCAAGGGGACAGAACTTATGGCTACACCTTC.

This chain connects TRBV7-2 to TRBJ2-7; TRBD1 aligns across 8 bases. V was pared by 3 bases and J by 2 bases, with 9 bases of the junction left unmatched. The CDR3 consists of 16 residues. Germline V gene sequence: CDR1 SGHTA, CDR2 FQGNSA. This CDR3 reads CASSFQGAALAYEQYF. The CDR3 nucleotides are TGTGCCAGCAGCTTCCAGGGGGCTGCGTTGGCCTACGAGCAGTACTTC.

This rearrangement joins TRBV24-1 to TRBJ1-1; 7 bases are a match to TRBD1. CDR3 length: 14 amino acids. CDR1 and CDR2 (germline): KGHDR, SFDVKD. V was pared by 5 bases and J by 8 bases, with 10 bases of the junction left unmatched. The CDR3 reads CATSGGDRLNEAFF. Here the CDR3 DNA reads TGTGCCACCAGTGGCGGGGACAGACTCAACGAAGCTTTCTTT.

The V and J genes are TRBV9 and TRBJ2-7; 11 bases are a match to TRBD1. The CDR3 has 15 residues. Germline values: CDR1 SGDLS, CDR2 YYNGEE. Unmatched junction bases numbered 7, after V lost 4 bases and J lost 4 bases. The CDR3 protein is CASSLEGQGGYEQYF. Written as DNA, the CDR3 is TGTGCCAGCAGCCTAGAGGGACAGGGGGGTTACGAGCAGTACTTC.